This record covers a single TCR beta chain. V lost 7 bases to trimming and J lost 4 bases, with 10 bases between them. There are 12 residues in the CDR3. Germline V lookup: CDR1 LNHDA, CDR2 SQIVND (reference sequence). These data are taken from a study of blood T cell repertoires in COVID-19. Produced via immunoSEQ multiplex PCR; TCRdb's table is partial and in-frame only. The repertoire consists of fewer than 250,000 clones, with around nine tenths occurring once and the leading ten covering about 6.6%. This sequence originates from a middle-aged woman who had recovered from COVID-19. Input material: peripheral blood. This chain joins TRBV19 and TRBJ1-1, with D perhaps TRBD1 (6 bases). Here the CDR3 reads CASTLGGTEAFF. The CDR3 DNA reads TGTGCCAGTACCCTAGGGGGCACTGAAGCTTTCTTT.